One T cell receptor (beta chain) is described in this entry. The donors, all of them Caucasian adults, lived in Nashville, Tennessee. This entry is derived from a study of shared clonotypes between healthy human individuals. Sequencing was performed with immunoSEQ multiplex PCR; in TCRdb, only in-frame clones are kept and a portion is missing. Seen here are around 940,000 clones, approximately 80% observed once, and the top ten hold about 1.5%. V was cut by 4 bases and J by 0 bases, with 6 bases left in between. This CDR3 has 13 residues. Germline V gene lookup returns CDR1 MGHDK and CDR2 SYGVNS. The chain combines TRBV25-1 with TRBJ1-1; D gene uncertain. The sequence was obtained from a man between 18 and 35 years old in good health. Sequencing was done on a sample of memory CD4+ T cells sorted from blood. Subset of the sample: CD45RA-negative fraction. The CDR3 DNA is TGTGCCAGCAGTGGGATGGTGAACACTGAAGCTTTCTTT. Amino acids: CASSGMVNTEAFF.